A selection of T cell receptor beta chains follows, all from one sample in a study of blood T cell repertoires in COVID-19. Only in-frame clones appear in the TCRdb table, and some are missing; sequencing was by immunoSEQ multiplex PCR. Among a few hundred thousand clones, roughly 90% were seen once, and the ten largest hold more than 12%. Input material: PBMCs or T cells enriched from blood (not recorded which). These receptors originate from a young man who had been exposed to COVID-19. Both conserved end residues are part of each CDR3. A D gene is named only where the DNA matches it firmly. Size is omitted from some rows. Given values are once, few, many or a class for expanded clones.

D gene | J gene | V gene | clone size | CDR3 DNA | CDR3 protein
- | TRBJ2-3 | TRBV7-9 | - | TGTGCCAGCAGCTTAGAGCGGATTAGCACAGATACGCAGTATTTT | CASSLERISTDTQYF
- | TRBJ2-5 | TRBV2 | - | TGTGCCAGCAGTTCAGACAGCTACCAAGAGACCCAGTACTTC | CASSSDSYQETQYF
TRBD2 | TRBJ2-3 | TRBV19 | - | TGTGCCAGTAGTAGAGAGCGGGACCCTAGCACAGATACGCAGTATTTT | CASSRERDPSTDTQYF
TRBD1 | TRBJ1-5 | TRBV6-4 | once | TGTGCCAGCAGTGATGCCCAGGGGGGCAGAAGCAATCAGCCCCAGCATTTT | CASSDAQGGRSNQPQHF
TRBD2 | TRBJ2-2 | TRBV5-1 | few | TGCGCCAGCAGCCCAGCGGGGGGGCTCGTCACCGGGGAGCTGTTTTTT | CASSPAGGLVTGELFF
- | TRBJ2-2 | TRBV4-1 | - | TGCGCCAGCAGCCAAGTCCAGGTCCCCGGGGAGCTGTTTTTT | CASSQVQVPGELFF
- | TRBJ1-6 | TRBV5-4 | - | TGTGCCAGCAGCACGGGAGGGGGATTCGGGTCACCCCTCCACTTT | CASSTGGGFGSPLHF
TRBD2 | TRBJ2-3 | TRBV7-9 | - | TGTGCCAGCAGCTTAACCCCTGGGCGGGGGGACCCCACAGATACGCAGTATTTT | CASSLTPGRGDPTDTQYF
- | TRBJ2-3 | TRBV13 | - | TGTGCCAGCAGCTTAGGATATCCTACGGATACGCAGTATTTT | CASSLGYPTDTQYF
TRBD2 | TRBJ2-5 | TRBV2 | once | TGTGCCAGCAGAAGGACTAGCGAAGAGACCCAGTACTTC | CASRRTSEETQYF
TRBD1 | TRBJ1-1 | TRBV19 | - | TGTGCCAGTAGTATCTCGGACAGGGGCGGCACTGAAGCTTTCTTT | CASSISDRGGTEAFF
TRBD1 | TRBJ1-2 | TRBV5-1 | - | TGCGCCAGCAGCCCCCGGGACAGGCCCTATGGCTACACCTTC | CASSPRDRPYGYTF
TRBD1 | TRBJ1-2 | TRBV5-5 | - | TGTGCCAGCAGTAATACAGGGGGGAACTATGGCTACACCTTC | CASSNTGGNYGYTF
- | TRBJ1-6 | TRBV7-2 | - | TGTGCCAGCAGCTCGGGACACTATAATTCACCCCTCCACTTT | CASSSGHYNSPLHF
TRBD1 | TRBJ1-6 | TRBV6-2/TRBV6-3 | - | TGTGCCAGCAGTTACACAGGGGGACGTTCACCCCTCCACTTT | CASSYTGGRSPLHF
- | TRBJ1-2 | TRBV5-6 | - | TGTGCCAGCAGCCCCACGGGGTATGGCTACACCTTC | CASSPTGYGYTF
- | TRBJ2-4 | TRBV3-1/TRBV3-2 | once | TGTGCCAGCAGCCTCCTATCGGGCAGGATCACCTGGGGCGCCAAAAACATTCAGTACTTC | CASSLLSGRITWGAKNIQYF
- | TRBJ2-7 | TRBV19 | - | TGTGCCAGTAGTATCGACGGACTCTCCTACGAGCAGTACTTC | CASSIDGLSYEQYF
- | TRBJ2-1 | TRBV11-3 | - | TGTGCCAGCAGCTTTGGGGGGAGCTCCTACAATGAGCAGTTCTTC | CASSFGGSSYNEQFF
- | TRBJ1-5 | TRBV12-5 | - | TGTGCTAGTGGTTTGTTTATAGGGGGTATGGGTAGCAATCAGCCCCAGCATTTT | CASGLFIGGMGSNQPQHF
TRBD2 | TRBJ2-2 | TRBV5-6 | - | TGTGCCAGCAGCGATAATCTAGCGGCGAACACCGGGGAGCTGTTTTTT | CASSDNLAANTGELFF